These 27 T cell receptor beta chains were sequenced from one sample in a study of radiotherapy plus CTLA-4 blockade in lung cancer. Assay used: immunoSEQ multiplex PCR; TCRdb lists only in-frame clones, some missing. The repertoire holds approximately 33,000 clones, with around 73% as singletons. The material sequenced was peripheral blood, taken from a patient treated with radiotherapy plus ipilimumab. The receptor set was obtained from a human donor with non-small cell lung cancer who had stable disease on radiotherapy plus ipilimumab.

The genes are TRBV5-6 and TRBJ2-2; tentative D call: TRBD2 (6 bases). The V gene lost 1 base and the J gene lost 3 bases, with 13 bases spanning the gap. The CDR3 is made up of 16 amino acids. Germline-derived CDR1 and CDR2 are SGHDT and YYEEEE. CDR3 amino acids: CASSLTGTGYTGELFF. The CDR3 DNA reads TGTGCCAGCAGCTTGACCGGGACTGGTTACACCGGGGAGCTGTTTTTT.

The chain has TRBV28 and TRBJ2-1; TRBD2 matches 14 bases. The V gene's germline CDR1 is MDHEN and CDR2 SYDVKM. CDR3 size: 15 residues. The J segment lost 8 bases and the V segment lost 6 bases, leaving 6 bases of the junction unmatched. The CDR3 region is CASRPTSGGAYEQFF. The CDR3, as DNA: TGTGCCAGCAGGCCGACTAGCGGGGGGGCCTATGAGCAGTTCTTC.

V usage is TRBV5-4 and J usage is TRBJ1-5; tentatively, D is TRBD1 (6 bases). The CDR3 runs to 15 residues. The germline V gene encodes CDR1 SGHNT and CDR2 YYREEE (reference sequence). The V and J ends lost 0 bases and 5 bases respectively, with 12 bases between them. For the CDR3, the DNA is TGTGCCAGCAGCTTGGATCAGGGGAAGTATCAGCCCCAGCATTTT. It codes for CASSLDQGKYQPQHF.

DNA for the CDR3: TGTGCCAGCAGCTTTGCGGGGGGCCAAGAGACCCAGTACTTC. Translated, it gives CASSFAGGQETQYF. This chain links TRBV11-2 with TRBJ2-5, with TRBD2 matching over 8 bases. This CDR3 is 14 amino acids long. CDR1 is SGHAT and CDR2 is FQNNGV in the germline V gene. V was clipped by 3 bases and J by 1 base; unmatched bases: 1.

This clone was seen more than once but under ten times. The chain is built from TRBV5-1 and TRBJ2-2; D ambiguous. Germline assignment: CDR1 SGHRS and CDR2 YFSETQ. The CDR3 is made up of 16 amino acids. V lost 7 bases and J lost 0, with 16 bases in between. CDR3 residues: CASRIWTASNTGELFF. Written as DNA, the CDR3 is TGCGCCAGCCGGATTTGGACGGCCTCGAACACCGGGGAGCTGTTTTTT.

This clone was detected only a few times. CDR3 coding DNA: TGTGCCATCGGAGTGAAGGCCAGCGAGGGTTGGAATGGCTACACCTTC. It specifies CAIGVKASEGWNGYTF. This rearrangement joins TRBV10-3 to TRBJ1-2; no reliable D call. The CDR3 has 16 residues. The V and J ends lost 8 bases and 6 bases respectively, with 25 bases between them. Per germline, CDR1 ENHRY and CDR2 SYGVKD.

The chain uses TRBV5-1 and TRBJ1-4; tentatively, D is TRBD1 (6 bases). Germline-derived CDR1 and CDR2 are SGHRS and YFSETQ. The CDR3 is 15 residues long. The V and J ends lost 4 bases and 0 bases respectively, with 10 bases between them. The CDR3 coding sequence is TGCGCCAGCAGCGTGGACAGACCAACTAATGAAAAACTGTTTTTT. This codes for CASSVDRPTNEKLFF.

This chain links TRBV7-2 with TRBJ1-6, with D possibly being TRBD1 (5 bases). V lost 4 bases, J lost 6 bases, and 16 bases lay in between. The CDR3 is 16 amino acids. Germline CDR1 is SGHTA and CDR2 is FQGNSA. The CDR3 is CASSYTQGGGNSPLHF. The CDR3 region has the DNA TGTGCCAGCAGCTACACCCAGGGCGGGGGTAATTCACCCCTCCACTTT.

V usage is TRBV23-1 and J usage is TRBJ2-3; D is unclear. TRBV23-1 is classed as an ORF, of uncertain function. The ends were cut back, 5 bases at V and 0 bases at J, with 21 bases in the middle. This CDR3 has 18 residues. CDR3 sequence: CASSYPHVKDQSTDTQYF. The DNA of the CDR3 is TGCGCCAGCAGTTATCCACACGTAAAGGACCAGAGCACAGATACGCAGTATTTT.

The chain couples TRBV9 to TRBJ2-7, with D perhaps TRBD1 or TRBD2 (5 bases each). CDR1 is SGDLS and CDR2 is YYNGEE in the germline V gene. The CDR3 extends over 14 amino acids. The germline V and J ends were trimmed by 4 bases and 2 bases, with 13 bases remaining between them. This CDR3 is CASSLRDGPYEQYF. The CDR3 nucleotides read TGTGCCAGCAGCCTCCGGGACGGACCCTACGAGCAGTACTTC.

The rearrangement joins TRBV5-8 to TRBJ1-6; D might be TRBD1 (5 bases). Germline V lookup: CDR1 SGHTS, CDR2 YDEGEE. This CDR3 comprises 17 residues. The V end was cut by 3 bases, the J end by 4 bases, with 17 bases between. The CDR3 region is CASSWVLGDRYNSPLHF. The CDR3 nucleotides are TGTGCCAGCAGCTGGGTTTTAGGGGATCGTTATAATTCACCCCTCCACTTT.

In this sample, this clone turned up a few times. This chain connects TRBV6-1 to TRBJ1-2; D might be TRBD1 (5 bases). Trimming removed 0 bases at V and 4 bases at J, with 12 bases between. This CDR3 region has 15 residues. The germline gives CDR1 MNHNS, CDR2 SASEGT. CDR3 sequence reads: CASSEAGSQGYGYTF. The CDR3 nucleotides are TGTGCCAGCAGTGAAGCGGGCAGCCAGGGCTATGGCTACACCTTC.

This clone was seen only once. This rearrangement joins TRBV7-9 to TRBJ2-3; D not resolved. Germline V gives CDR1 SEHNR, CDR2 FQNEAQ (reference sequence). The V end was cut by 0 bases, the J end by 5 bases, with 6 bases between. The CDR3 extends over 13 amino acids. The CDR3 here is CASSLAQRDTQYF. The CDR3, as DNA: TGTGCCAGCAGCTTAGCCCAGCGAGATACGCAGTATTTT.

This chain uses TRBV4-1 with TRBJ2-3; D unresolved. The CDR3 runs 17 residues. CDR1 MGHRA and CDR2 YSYEKL come from the germline V gene. V was cut by 0 bases and J by 0 bases, with 13 bases left in between. Here the CDR3 reads CASSQESFGTSTDTQYF. For the CDR3, the DNA is TGCGCCAGCAGCCAAGAATCCTTCGGAACTAGCACAGATACGCAGTATTTT.

This chain links TRBV6-5 with TRBJ2-7; TRBD1 matches 8 bases. Per the germline V gene, CDR1 is MNHEY and CDR2 is SVGAGI. Trimming took 6 bases from V and 6 from J; bases not matched to a gene: 4. The CDR3 runs to 12 residues. This CDR3 reads CASRRQGSEQYV. The CDR3 DNA sequence: TGTGCCAGCAGAAGACAGGGGTCCGAGCAGTACGTC.

This rearrangement joins TRBV6-1 to TRBJ2-7; 12 bases line up with TRBD2. The CDR3 runs to 13 residues. Germline CDR1 MNHNS, CDR2 SASEGT. The V gene end was trimmed by 7 bases and the J gene end by 3 bases; junction bases not matched to a gene: 1. The CDR3 reads CASTLAGGYEQYV. CDR3 DNA: TGTGCCAGCACACTAGCGGGGGGCTACGAGCAGTACGTC.

The J gene is TRBJ2-2, the V gene TRBV4-1; 10 bases align to TRBD1. Germline CDR1 and CDR2: MGHRA and YSYEKL. V shed 5 bases, J shed 0 bases, and the junction held 6 bases outside the gene matches. This CDR3 comprises 17 residues. CDR3 coding DNA: TGCGCCAGCAGCTTGGGACAGGGGCAAACGAACACCGGGGAGCTGTTTTTT. Its protein is CASSLGQGQTNTGELFF.

This clone was observed a handful of times. This chain uses TRBV10-3 with TRBJ2-5; 16 nucleotides align to TRBD2. The CDR3 runs 22 residues. V was clipped by 3 bases and J by 0 bases; unmatched bases: 16. Germline V gene sequence: CDR1 ENHRY, CDR2 SYGVKD. The CDR3 sequence: CAISDPGTSGGARPPNQETQYF. The CDR3 DNA follows: TGTGCCATCAGTGACCCCGGGACTAGCGGGGGGGCACGGCCCCCTAACCAAGAGACCCAGTACTTC.

The chain uses TRBV7-9 and TRBJ1-1, with D tentatively TRBD1 (5 bases). V was cut by 1 base and J by 5 bases, with 8 bases left in between. The CDR3 contains 13 residues. Germline CDR1 SEHNR, CDR2 FQNEAQ (reference sequence). CDR3 amino acids: CASSLVWGTEAFF. The CDR3 nucleotides read TGTGCCAGCAGCTTAGTGTGGGGGACTGAAGCTTTCTTT.

This chain joins TRBV7-2 and TRBJ2-3; no clear D. Germline V gene sequence: CDR1 SGHTA, CDR2 FQGNSA. The CDR3 sequence is 12 residues long. Trimming took 1 base from V and 12 from J, leaving 11 bases between them. The CDR3 DNA reads TGTGCCAGCAGCTTAGGACCGGGCATTCAGTATTTT. As protein: CASSLGPGIQYF. Together with reference TRBV7-2 and TRBJ2-3, the CDR3 gives the full variable domain: GAGVSQSPSNKVTEKGKDVELRCDPISGHTALYWYRQSLGQGLEFLIYFQGNSAPDKSGLPSDRFSAERTGGSVSTLTIQRTQQEDSAVYLCASSLGPGIQYFGPGTRLTVL.

The V gene is TRBV2, the J gene TRBJ2-2; D is perhaps TRBD1 or TRBD2 (5 bases each). The germline V gene encodes CDR1 SNHLY and CDR2 FYNNEI. The CDR3 extends over 14 amino acids. Trimming shortened V by 6 bases and J by 4 bases, and 12 bases separated the two germline ends. The CDR3 coding sequence is TGTGCCAGCAGGGGGGTTCAGGGCACCGGGGAGCTGTTTTTT. Translating gives CASRGVQGTGELFF. Using reference TRBV2 and TRBJ2-2 for the parts outside the CDR3, the full variable domain is EPEVTQTPSHQVTQMGQEVILRCVPISNHLYFYWYRQILGQKVEFLVSFYNNEISEKSEIFDDQFSVERPDGSNFTLKIRSTKLEDSAMYFCASRGVQGTGELFFGEGSRLTVL.

The V and J genes are TRBV15 and TRBJ2-5, with TRBD1 identical over 8 bases. CDR3 length: 16 amino acids. The V gene end was trimmed by 1 base and the J gene end by 5 bases; junction bases not matched to a gene: 9. From germline, CDR1 is LNHNV and CDR2 YYDKDF (reference sequence). The CDR3, as DNA: TGTGCCACCAGCAGAGGAGCCAGGGGGCCGAGGGAGACCCAGTACTTC. Protein: CATSRGARGPRETQYF.

The chain combines TRBV5-1 with TRBJ2-1; D not resolved. The CDR3 totals 15 residues. The V and J ends lost 0 bases and 4 bases respectively, with 11 bases between them. Germline V gene lookup returns CDR1 SGHRS and CDR2 YFSETQ. In nucleotides, the CDR3 is TGCGCCAGCAGCTTGGCCACCGCAGGATACAATGAGCAGTTCTTC. The encoded protein is CASSLATAGYNEQFF.

This clone was counted a single time. The chain is built from TRBV6-6 and TRBJ1-5; D possibly corresponds to TRBD1 (6 bases). Per germline, CDR1 MNHNY and CDR2 SVGAGI (reference sequence). The ends were cut back, 8 bases at V and 2 bases at J, with 19 bases in the middle. The CDR3 covers 16 residues. The CDR3 DNA follows: TGTGCCAGCCGGAACCAGGGGATCGTAGGCAATCAGCCCCAGCATTTT. Its translation: CASRNQGIVGNQPQHF.

The CDR3 bases are TGTGCCAGCAGCGCCACCGACAGGGGGAGAAGGGTTTCACCCCTCCACTTT. Amino acids: CASSATDRGRRVSPLHF. The chain carries TRBV9 and TRBJ1-6; TRBD1 matches 9 bases. The V and J ends lost 3 bases and 9 bases, in that order; junction bases with no gene match: 13. The length of the CDR3 is 17 residues. Germline CDR1 is SGDLS and CDR2 is YYNGEE.

The gene calls are TRBV5-1 and TRBJ2-1; D may be TRBD1 (7 bases). V was pared by 4 bases and J by 1 base, with 12 bases between. The germline gives CDR1 SGHRS, CDR2 YFSETQ. The CDR3 runs to 15 residues. The CDR3: CASSAGQPSYNEQFF. The CDR3 coding sequence is TGCGCCAGCAGCGCGGGACAGCCTTCCTACAATGAGCAGTTCTTC. Drawing the rest from reference TRBV5-1 and TRBJ2-1, the complete variable domain is KAGVTQTPRYLIKTRGQQVTLSCSPISGHRSVSWYQQTPGQGLQFLFEYFSETQRNKGNFPGRFSGRQFSNSRSEMNVSTLELGDSALYLCASSAGQPSYNEQFFGPGTRLTVL.

The V call is TRBV9, the J call TRBJ2-2; D ambiguous. V dropped 0 bases and J dropped 7 bases, with 13 bases sitting between them. Germline values: CDR1 SGDLS, CDR2 YYNGEE. This CDR3 contains 15 residues. CDR3 bases: TGTGCCAGCAGCGTAGTCCTTGCCCCGGGCGGGGAGCTGTTTTTT. The encoded protein is CASSVVLAPGGELFF.